This T cell receptor (beta chain) was observed in a study of T cell changes during pregnancy in multiple sclerosis (dated by TCRdb to about 2019). In the study overall: In women with multiple sclerosis, the researchers looked at how the T cell repertoire shifted as pregnancy progressed.

Reading from cysteine to phenylalanine, the CDR3 counts 14 amino acids. Only the CDR3 part of the read is kept: 42 bases, read in frame from the first base. V sheds 5 bases and J sheds 10 bases, leaving 18 bases between their ends. Taken from the germline V gene, the CDR1 and CDR2 loops are SGHTA and FQGTGA. This clone was seen only once. Its antigen is currently not known. No base-level quality is on record; no much larger clone is a single base apart. Preparation of the library involved the immunoSEQ multiplex PCR assay. TCRdb retrieved this table from immuneACCESS and kept in-frame rearrangements only. Not all clones are present; in checked studies, unresolved V genes account for under half, and no reason is known for the remainder. The sample profile shows 70,000 or so clones; about 90% of them were found once. The ten largest make up roughly 0.3% of the sample.

The TCR comes from a female donor with multiple sclerosis, enrolled in a pregnancy study. The chain is made from TRBV7-3 and TRBJ2-1; TRBD2 is a possible D gene, resting on 6 matching bases. Here the sequenced sample was CD4+ T cells from peripheral blood mononuclear cells, taken after pregnancy. The CDR3 has the sequence CASSPSLAPGEQFF. The bases read TGTGCCAGCAGCCCCTCACTAGCCCCAGGGGAGCAGTTCTTC.